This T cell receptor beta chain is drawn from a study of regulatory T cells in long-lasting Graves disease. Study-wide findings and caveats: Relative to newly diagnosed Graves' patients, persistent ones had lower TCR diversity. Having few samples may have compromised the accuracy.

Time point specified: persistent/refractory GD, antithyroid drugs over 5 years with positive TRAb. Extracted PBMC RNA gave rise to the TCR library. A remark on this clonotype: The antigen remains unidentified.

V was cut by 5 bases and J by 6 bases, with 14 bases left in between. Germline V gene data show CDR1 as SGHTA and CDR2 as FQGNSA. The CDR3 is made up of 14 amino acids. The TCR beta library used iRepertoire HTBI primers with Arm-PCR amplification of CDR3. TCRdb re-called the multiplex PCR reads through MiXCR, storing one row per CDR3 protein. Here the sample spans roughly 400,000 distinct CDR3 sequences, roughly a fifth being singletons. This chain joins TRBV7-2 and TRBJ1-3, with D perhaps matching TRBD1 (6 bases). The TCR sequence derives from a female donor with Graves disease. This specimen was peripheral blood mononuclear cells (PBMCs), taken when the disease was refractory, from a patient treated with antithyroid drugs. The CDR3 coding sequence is TGTGCCAGCAGCCCCAAGACAGGTCCAAACACCATATATTTT. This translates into CASSPKTGPNTIYF.